What follows describes a single T cell receptor beta chain. What it binds is not known. After removal of 3 bases from V and 4 bases from J, the junction contained 6 bases not matched to a gene. CDR1 and CDR2 (germline): MDHEN, SYDVKM. CDR3 length: 14 amino acids. This record comes from a study of cytomegalovirus exposure and HLA in healthy donors. Findings and caveats of the study: Indistinguishable V segments such as TRBV6-2 and TRBV6-3 were excluded. One cluster of highly shared sequence variants probably arose as a sequencing artifact.

The study ran its PCR with 60 Vbeta and 13 Jbeta primers. Method: immunoSEQ multiplex PCR; TCRdb's copy keeps in-frame clones and lacks some. This table holds more than 85,000 clones, around 75% found once. This sequence joins TRBV28 and TRBJ2-7, with TRBD1 identical over 7 bases. The sequence was collected from a man between 40 and 49 years old in good health and CMV-seronegative. What was sequenced was PBMCs. The CDR3 reads CASSLGTDTYEQYF. CDR3 DNA sequence: TGTGCCAGCAGTTTGGGGACAGATACTTACGAGCAGTACTTC.